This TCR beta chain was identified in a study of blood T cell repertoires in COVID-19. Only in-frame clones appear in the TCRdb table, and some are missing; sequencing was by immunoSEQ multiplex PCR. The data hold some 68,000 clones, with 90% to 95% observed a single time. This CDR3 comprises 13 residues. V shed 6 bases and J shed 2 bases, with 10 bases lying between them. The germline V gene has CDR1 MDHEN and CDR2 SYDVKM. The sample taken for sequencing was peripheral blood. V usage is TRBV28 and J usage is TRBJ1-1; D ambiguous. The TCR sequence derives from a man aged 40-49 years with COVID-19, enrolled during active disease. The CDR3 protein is CASSQTSNTEAFF. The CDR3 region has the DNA TGTGCCAGCAGCCAAACAAGTAACACTGAAGCTTTCTTT.